One TCR beta chain is described in this entry. Its antigen is not identified. This sample is part of a study of Ad26.COV2.S vaccination and SARS-CoV-2 variants. Study context: Among those in the COV1001 Ad26.COV2.S trial arm was the donor. Intramuscular Ad26.COV2.S doses were given once or twice, 56 days apart. Study conclusions and caveats: Vaccinees showed greater spike-specific TCR breadth than placebo recipients. Participants given vaccine showed non-spike TCR breadth similar to that of placebo recipients.

Clones were sequenced by immunoSEQ multiplex PCR, and TCRdb holds only the in-frame ones, with some missing. The sample has more than 300,000 clones, 85% seen once. Indicated treatment: some 19 received Ad26.COV2.S at low or high dose, single or two shots; about 5 received placebo; per-sample allocation not given. Day 63 after the first injection of vaccine or placebo was the sampling time. The V end lost 0 bases, the J end lost 8 bases, and 9 bases lay between the germline ends. This CDR3 is built from 14 residues. Germline V gene sequence: CDR1 SGHRS, CDR2 YFSETQ. The gene calls are TRBV5-1 and TRBJ1-6; no reliable D call. The input for sequencing was peripheral blood, taken in a trial of Ad26.COV2.S vaccine versus placebo. The receptor's source is a person between 18 and 65 years old who received the Ad26.COV2.S COVID-19 vaccine or a placebo. The CDR3, as DNA: TGCGCCAGCAGCTTGGGGGCGGATTATTCACCCCTCCACTTT. Amino acids: CASSLGADYSPLHF.